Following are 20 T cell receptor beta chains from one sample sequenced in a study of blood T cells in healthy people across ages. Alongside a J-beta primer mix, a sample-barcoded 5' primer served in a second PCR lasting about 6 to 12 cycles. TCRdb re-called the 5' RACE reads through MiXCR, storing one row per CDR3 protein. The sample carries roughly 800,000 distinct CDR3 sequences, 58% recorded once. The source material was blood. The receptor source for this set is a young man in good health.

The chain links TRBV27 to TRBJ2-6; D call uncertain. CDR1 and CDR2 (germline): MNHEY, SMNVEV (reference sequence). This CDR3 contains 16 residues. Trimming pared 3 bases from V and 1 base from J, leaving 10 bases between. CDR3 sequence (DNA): TGTGCCAGCAGTTTGAGGAGCCTTTCTGGGGCCAACGTCCTGACTTTC. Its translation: CASSLRSLSGANVLTF.

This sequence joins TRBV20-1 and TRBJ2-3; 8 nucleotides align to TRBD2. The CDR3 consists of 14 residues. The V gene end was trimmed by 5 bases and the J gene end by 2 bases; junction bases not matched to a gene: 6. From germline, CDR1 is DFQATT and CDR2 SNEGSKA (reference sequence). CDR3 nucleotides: TGCAGTGCTTTCACTAGCGGCTACACAGATACGCAGTATTTT. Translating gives CSAFTSGYTDTQYF.

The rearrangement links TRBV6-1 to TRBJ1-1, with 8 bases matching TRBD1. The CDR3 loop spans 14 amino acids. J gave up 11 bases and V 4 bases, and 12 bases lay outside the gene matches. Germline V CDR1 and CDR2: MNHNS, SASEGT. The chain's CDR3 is CASSVPGTGETAFF. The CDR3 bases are TGTGCCAGCAGTGTCCCCGGGACAGGTGAAACGGCTTTCTTT.

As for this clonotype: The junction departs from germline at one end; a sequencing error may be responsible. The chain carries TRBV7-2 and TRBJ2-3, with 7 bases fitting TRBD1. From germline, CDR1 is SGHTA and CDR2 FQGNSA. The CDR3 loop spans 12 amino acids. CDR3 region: CASSLQGDMQYF. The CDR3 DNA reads TGTGCCAGCAGCTTACAGGGGGATATGCAGTATTTT.

Here the CDR3 reads CSARVPSWETQYF. The CDR3 DNA is TGCAGTGCTAGAGTCCCCAGCTGGGAGACCCAGTACTTC. This chain uses TRBV20-1 with TRBJ2-5; D is unclear. Germline CDR1 and CDR2: DFQATT and SNEGSKA (reference sequence). Trimming stripped 1 base from V and 5 bases from J, with 11 bases between. The CDR3 loop spans 13 amino acids.

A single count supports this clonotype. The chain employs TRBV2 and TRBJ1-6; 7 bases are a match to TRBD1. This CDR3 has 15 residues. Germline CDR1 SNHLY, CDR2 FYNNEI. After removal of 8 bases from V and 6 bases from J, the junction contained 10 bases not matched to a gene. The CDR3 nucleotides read TGTGCCAGCCAAGACAGGGCGTCCCCTAATTCACCCCTCCACTTT. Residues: CASQDRASPNSPLHF.

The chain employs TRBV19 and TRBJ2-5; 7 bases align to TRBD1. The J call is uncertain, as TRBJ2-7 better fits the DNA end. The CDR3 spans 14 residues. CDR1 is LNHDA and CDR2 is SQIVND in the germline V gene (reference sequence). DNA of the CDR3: TGTGCCAGTAGTATTGGACGGGACAGATACGAGCAGTACTTC. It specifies CASSIGRDRYEQYF.

The CDR3 protein is CSVEDLSGNEQYF. In DNA form, the CDR3 reads TGCAGCGTTGAAGATCTTTCGGGGAACGAGCAGTACTTC. V gene TRBV29-1 combines with J gene TRBJ2-7, with a tentative D call TRBD2 (5 bases). This CDR3 spans 13 amino acids. Germline lookup yields CDR1 SQVTM and CDR2 ANQGSEA. Trimming shortened V by 0 bases and J by 5 bases, and 11 bases separated the two germline ends.

This CDR3 is CASREVATDTQYF. The CDR3 DNA is TGTGCCAGCAGGGAGGTGGCCACAGATACGCAGTATTTT. The rearrangement links TRBV6-1 to TRBJ2-3; D is possibly TRBD2 (5 bases). Germline assignment: CDR1 MNHNS and CDR2 SASEGT. Between the trimmed V and J ends, which lost 6 bases and 2 bases, there was a span of 9 bases. The CDR3 consists of 13 residues.

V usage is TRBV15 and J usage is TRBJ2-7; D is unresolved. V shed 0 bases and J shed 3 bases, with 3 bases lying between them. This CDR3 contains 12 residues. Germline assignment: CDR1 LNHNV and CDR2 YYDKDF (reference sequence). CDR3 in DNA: TGTGCCACCAGCAGAGAGAACTACGAGCAGTACTTC. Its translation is CATSRENYEQYF.

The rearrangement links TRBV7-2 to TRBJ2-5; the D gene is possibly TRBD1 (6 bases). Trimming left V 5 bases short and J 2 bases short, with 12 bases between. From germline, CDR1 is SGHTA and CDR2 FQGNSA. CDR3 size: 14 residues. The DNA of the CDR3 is TGTGCCAGCAGCCGGGACACAGCACAAGAGACCCAGTACTTC. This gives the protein CASSRDTAQETQYF.

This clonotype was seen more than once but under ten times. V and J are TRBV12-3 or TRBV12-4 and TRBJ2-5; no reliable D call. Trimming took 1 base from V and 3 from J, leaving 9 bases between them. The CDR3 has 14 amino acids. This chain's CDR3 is CASSLVGPKETQYF. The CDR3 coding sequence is TGTGCCAGCAGTTTAGTTGGGCCGAAAGAGACCCAGTACTTC.

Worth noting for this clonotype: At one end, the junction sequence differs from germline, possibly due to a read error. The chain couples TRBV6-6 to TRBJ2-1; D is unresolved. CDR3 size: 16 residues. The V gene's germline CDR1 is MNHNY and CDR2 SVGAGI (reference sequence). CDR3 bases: TGTGCCAGTAGTTACTACCTAGGGAACTCCTACAATGAGCAGTTCTTC. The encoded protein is CASSYYLGNSYNEQFF.

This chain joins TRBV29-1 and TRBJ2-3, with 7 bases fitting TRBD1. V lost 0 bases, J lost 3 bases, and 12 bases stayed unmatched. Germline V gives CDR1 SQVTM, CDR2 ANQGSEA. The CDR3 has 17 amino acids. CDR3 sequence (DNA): TGCAGCGTTGAAGATCTTATTTGGGACAGAGAAACAGATACGCAGTATTTT. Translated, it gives CSVEDLIWDRETDTQYF.

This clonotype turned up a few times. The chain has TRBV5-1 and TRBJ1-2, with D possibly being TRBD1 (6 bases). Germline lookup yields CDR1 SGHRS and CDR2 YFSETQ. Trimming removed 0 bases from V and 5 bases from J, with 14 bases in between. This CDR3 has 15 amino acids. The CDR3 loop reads CASSLEWSGTYGYTF. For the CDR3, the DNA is TGCGCCAGCAGCTTGGAATGGTCTGGGACATATGGCTACACCTTC.

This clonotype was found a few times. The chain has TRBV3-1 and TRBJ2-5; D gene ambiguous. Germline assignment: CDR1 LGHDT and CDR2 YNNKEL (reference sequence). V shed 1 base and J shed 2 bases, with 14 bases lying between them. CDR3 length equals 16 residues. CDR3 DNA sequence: TGTGCCAGCAGCCAAGGACGGAATCATTGGCAAGAGACCCAGTACTTC. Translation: CASSQGRNHWQETQYF.

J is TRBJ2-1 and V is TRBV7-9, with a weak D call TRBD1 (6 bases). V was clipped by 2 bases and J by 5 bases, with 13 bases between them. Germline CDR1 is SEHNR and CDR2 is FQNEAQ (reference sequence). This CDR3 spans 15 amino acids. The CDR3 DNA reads TGTGCCAGCAGCTTATTCAGGGGCGACGACAATGAGCAGTTCTTC. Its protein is CASSLFRGDDNEQFF.

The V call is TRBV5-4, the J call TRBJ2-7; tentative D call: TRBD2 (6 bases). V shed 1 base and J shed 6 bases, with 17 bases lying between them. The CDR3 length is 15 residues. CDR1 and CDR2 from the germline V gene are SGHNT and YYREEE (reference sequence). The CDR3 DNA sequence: TGTGCCAGCAGCTTGTGGGGGGAAACTAGCTCCGAGCAGTACTTC. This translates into CASSLWGETSSEQYF.

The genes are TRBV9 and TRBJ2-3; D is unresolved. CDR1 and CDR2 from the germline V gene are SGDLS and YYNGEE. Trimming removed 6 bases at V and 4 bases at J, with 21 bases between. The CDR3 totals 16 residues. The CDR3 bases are TGTGCCAGCACCTACTCGGAAGGGAATAGGGCAGATACGCAGTATTTT. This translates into CASTYSEGNRADTQYF. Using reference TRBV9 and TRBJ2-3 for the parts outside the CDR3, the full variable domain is DSGVTQTPKHLITATGQRVTLRCSPRSGDLSVYWYQQSLDQGLQFLIQYYNGEERAKGNILERFSAQQFPDLHSELNLSSLELGDSALYFCASTYSEGNRADTQYFGPGTRLTVL.

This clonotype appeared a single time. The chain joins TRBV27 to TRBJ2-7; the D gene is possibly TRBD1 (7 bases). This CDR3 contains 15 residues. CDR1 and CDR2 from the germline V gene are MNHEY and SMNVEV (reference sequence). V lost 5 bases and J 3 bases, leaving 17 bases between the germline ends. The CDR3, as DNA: TGTGCCAGCAGTCCCTGGACCAGGGGGGACTACGAGCAGTACTTC. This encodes CASSPWTRGDYEQYF.